The clone carrying this T cell receptor beta chain was picked up many times. What it binds is not known. The sample is drawn from a study of T-cell reconstitution after alpha-beta-depleted transplantation in children. Study-level results: Elevated TCRbeta diversity at day 60 was traced, in some patients, to surviving recipient T cells and thymic progenitors. Where alpha-beta T cells came from about two months after transplant was reportedly several hundred expanded graft clones. The main origin of T-cell counts and diversity one year after transplant was newly produced T cells.

In germline, CDR1 is SGHKS, CDR2 YYEKEE (reference sequence). V shed 4 bases, J shed 5 bases, and the junction held 11 bases outside the gene matches. The CDR3 contains 15 residues. Preparation of the TCRbeta library was carried out with unique molecular identifiers. Each CDR3 protein gets one entry after TCRdb re-called the PCR reads with MiXCR. The sample contains approximately 44,000 distinct CDR3 sequences, 5.8% of which appear only once. This material consisted of PBMCs, mostly from graft donor cells, taken 60 days after TCRalphabeta/CD19-depleted stem cell transplant. This rearrangement joins TRBV5-5 to TRBJ2-7; 8 bases fit TRBD1. The TCR sequence derives from a female patient between 2 and 15 years old who had a stem cell transplant for aplastic anemia, so the T cells may come from the graft donor. CDR3 amino acids: CASSALGQGAHEQYF. The CDR3 bases are TGTGCCAGCAGCGCCCTGGGGCAGGGGGCCCACGAGCAGTACTTC.